This is a list of T cell receptor beta chains from one sample in a study of shared clonotypes between healthy human individuals. Here immunoSEQ multiplex PCR was the method, and the copy in TCRdb shows in-frame clones only, minus some. In the table there are 2 million to 2.5 million clones, approximately 94% of which are singletons. The source material was naive CD4+ T cells sorted from blood. Receptors originate from a man aged 18 to 35 in good health. Each CDR3 is given without its conserved first and last residue. The order of the fields is V gene, J gene, CDR3 protein.

TRBV6-6	TRBJ1-6	ASRTGLDSPLH
TRBV5-4	TRBJ2-7	ASSLLGQGHSYEQY
TRBV7-2	TRBJ2-7	ASSLQDRAYEQY
TRBV11-2	TRBJ2-7	ASSLRVAHEQY
TRBV5-1	TRBJ1-3	ASSLGQAAGNTIY
TRBV2	TRBJ2-7	ASTAQGGTAYEQY
TRBV10-3	TRBJ2-5	AISEFGSQETQY
TRBV30	TRBJ1-1	AWSVQGKAEAF
TRBV18	TRBJ2-1	ASSRDLYNEQF
TRBV2	TRBJ1-2	ASSETRSYGYT
TRBV5-4	TRBJ2-1	ASSLTSGGRDEQF
TRBV9	TRBJ1-3	ASSASGPIPRSGNTIY
TRBV2	TRBJ1-1	ASSGDRGENTEAF
TRBV9	TRBJ2-3	ASSRLTDTQY
TRBV27	TRBJ1-1	ASGRIENTEAF
TRBV11-2	TRBJ1-2	ASSLEKGVFDGYT
TRBV7-9	TRBJ1-2	ASSLVTGGVRAGYT
TRBV19	TRBJ2-3	ASSIDRSTSGHTQY
TRBV18	TRBJ1-5	ASSPETGGNQPQH
TRBV30	TRBJ1-6	AWTFRQDRSDSPLH
TRBV19	TRBJ2-3	ASRGLQRGGTDTQY
TRBV5-4	TRBJ1-2	ASSLAGGSDGYT
TRBV5-1	TRBJ2-4	ASSLDFGSLAKNIQY
TRBV30	TRBJ2-1	AWNLGSFEQF
TRBV28	TRBJ2-7	ASSLSSYEQY
TRBV18	TRBJ2-7	ASSPLMTGSEQY
TRBV5-1	TRBJ2-7	ASSLRGANYEQY
TRBV5-4	TRBJ2-3	ASSSGQSTDTQY
TRBV6-5	TRBJ1-5	ASGVGLHQPQH
TRBV18	TRBJ1-5	ASSGVNNQPQH
TRBV18	TRBJ2-7	ASSPNWSSYEQY
TRBV10-3	TRBJ2-5	AIRESYKQETQY
TRBV10-2	TRBJ2-1	ASRPLAGPYNEQF
TRBV25-1	TRBJ1-2	ASSESRGGDYGYT
TRBV5-4	TRBJ2-3	ASSFRDRLTDTQY
TRBV28	TRBJ1-6	ASSLFTTPNSPLH
TRBV18	TRBJ1-4	ASSPLSTGEKLF
TRBV19	TRBJ1-2	ASSADRGNYGYT
TRBV29-1	TRBJ2-5	SVEGQVGETQY
TRBV11-3	TRBJ2-3	ASSISSTDTQY
TRBV6-5	TRBJ1-2	ATQQGGYGYT